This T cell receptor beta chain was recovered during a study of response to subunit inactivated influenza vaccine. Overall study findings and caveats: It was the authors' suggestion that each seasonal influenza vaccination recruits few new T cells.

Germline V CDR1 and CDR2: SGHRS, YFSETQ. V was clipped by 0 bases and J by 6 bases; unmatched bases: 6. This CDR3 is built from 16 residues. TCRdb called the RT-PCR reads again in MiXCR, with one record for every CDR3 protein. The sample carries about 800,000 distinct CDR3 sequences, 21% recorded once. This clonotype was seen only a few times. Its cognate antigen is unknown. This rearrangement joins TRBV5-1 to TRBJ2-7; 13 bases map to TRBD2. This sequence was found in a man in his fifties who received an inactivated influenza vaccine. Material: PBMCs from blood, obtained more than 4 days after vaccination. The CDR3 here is CASSLATGTSGIEQYF. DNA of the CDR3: TGCGCCAGCAGCTTGGCCACCGGGACTAGCGGGATCGAGCAGTACTTC.